This T cell receptor beta chain was identified during a study of blood T cell repertoires in COVID-19. Data came from immunoSEQ multiplex PCR; TCRdb stores just in-frame clones and leaves some out. This sample has about 120,000 clones, with around 81% found just once. Germline loops: CDR1 MNHEY, CDR2 SMNVEV (reference sequence). The CDR3 runs 13 residues. Trimming shortened V by 6 bases and J by 8 bases, and 13 bases separated the two germline ends. This clone was counted only a few times. This receptor was taken from a human donor in a cohort sampled during active COVID-19. Sequenced material: peripheral blood. This chain uses TRBV27 with TRBJ1-4; D gene unclear. The CDR3 reads CASSRQVGEKLFF. The CDR3 nucleotides read TGTGCCAGCAGCCGACAAGTTGGGGAAAAACTGTTTTTT. Full variable domain (remainder filled in from reference TRBV27 and TRBJ1-4): EAQVTQNPRYLITVTGKKLTVTCSQNMNHEYMSWYRQDPGLGLRQIYYSMNVEVTDKGDVPEGYKVSRKEKRNFPLILESPSPNQTSLYFCASSRQVGEKLFFGSGTQLSVL.